This TCR beta chain was observed in a study of T cells in Graves' hyperthyroidism and ophthalmopathy. Study-level points and caveats: Ophthalmopathy was distinguished from stable hyperthyroidism by 13 V-J signatures.

Regarding this clonotype: Its antigen is unidentified.

Amplified TCR beta CDR3 regions came from RNA transcripts. The TCR CDR3 was amplified in a first-round RT-PCR using the HTBI primer set. TCRdb reprocessed the multiplex PCR reads via MiXCR and lists one record per CDR3 protein. The sample records a few hundred thousand distinct CDR3 sequences, roughly 25% being singletons. In germline, CDR1 is SGHVS, CDR2 FNYEAQ. Trimming left V 1 base short and J 5 bases short, with 14 bases between. The CDR3 spans 15 residues. This rearrangement joins TRBV7-6 to TRBJ2-5; D may be TRBD2 (5 bases). The receptor was derived from a man aged 45 to 65 with Graves' hyperthyroidism. The specimen was blood. This CDR3 is CASSLGNRRGETQYF. CDR3 nucleotides: TGTGCCAGCAGCTTAGGTAATCGACGAGGGGAGACCCAGTACTTC.